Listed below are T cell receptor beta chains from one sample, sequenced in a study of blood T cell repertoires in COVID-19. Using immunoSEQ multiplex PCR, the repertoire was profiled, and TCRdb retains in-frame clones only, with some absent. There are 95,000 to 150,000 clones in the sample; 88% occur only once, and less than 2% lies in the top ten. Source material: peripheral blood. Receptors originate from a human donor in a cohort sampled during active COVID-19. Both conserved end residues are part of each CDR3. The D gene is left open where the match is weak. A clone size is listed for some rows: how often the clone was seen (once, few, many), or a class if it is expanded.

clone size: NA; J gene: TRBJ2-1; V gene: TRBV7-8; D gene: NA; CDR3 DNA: TGTGCCAGCAGCTTATTTTTATCGGCAGGGAGGAGCTCCTACAATGAGCAGTTCTTC; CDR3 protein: CASSLFLSAGRSSYNEQFF
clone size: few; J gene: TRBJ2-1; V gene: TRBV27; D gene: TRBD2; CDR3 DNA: TGTGCCAGCACCACACTAGCGGGAGGACTCAATGAGCAGTTCTTC; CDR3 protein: CASTTLAGGLNEQFF
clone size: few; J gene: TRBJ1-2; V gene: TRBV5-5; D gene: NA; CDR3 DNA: TGTGCCAGCAGCTTGGCAGGGTTGACAGACTATGGCTACACCTTC; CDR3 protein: CASSLAGLTDYGYTF
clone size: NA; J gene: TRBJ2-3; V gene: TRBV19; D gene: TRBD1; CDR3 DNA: TGTGCCAGTAAGGCCGGGACAGGGACAGATACGCAGTATTTT; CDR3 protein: CASKAGTGTDTQYF
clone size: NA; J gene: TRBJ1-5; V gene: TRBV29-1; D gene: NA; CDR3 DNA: TGCAGCGTTGCTGTTAATAGCAATCAGCCCCAGCATTTT; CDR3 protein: CSVAVNSNQPQHF
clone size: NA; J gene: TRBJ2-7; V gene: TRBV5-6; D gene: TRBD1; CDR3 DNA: TGTGCCAGCGGCATCCAGGACAGGTCCTACGAGCAGTACTTC; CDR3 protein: CASGIQDRSYEQYF
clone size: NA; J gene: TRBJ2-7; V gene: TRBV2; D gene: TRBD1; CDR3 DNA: TGTGCCAGCAGGGTGACAGGGCCCGAGCAGTACTTC; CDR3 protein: CASRVTGPEQYF
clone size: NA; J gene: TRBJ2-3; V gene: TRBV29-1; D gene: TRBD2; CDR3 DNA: TGCAGCGTTGACGGGACTAGCGGGAGAACAGATACGCAGTATTTT; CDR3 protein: CSVDGTSGRTDTQYF
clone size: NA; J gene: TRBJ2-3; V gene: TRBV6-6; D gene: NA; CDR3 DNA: TGTGCCAGCAGTCCCCTCGGGGGATCAGATACGCAGTATTTT; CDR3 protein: CASSPLGGSDTQYF
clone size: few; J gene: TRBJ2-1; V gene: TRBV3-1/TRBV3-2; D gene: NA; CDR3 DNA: TGTGCCAGCAGCCAAGTCGATGAGCAGTTCTTC; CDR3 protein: CASSQVDEQFF
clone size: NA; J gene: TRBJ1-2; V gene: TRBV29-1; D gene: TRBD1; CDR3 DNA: TGCAGCGCGGACAGGGACGACTATGGCTACACCTTC; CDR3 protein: CSADRDDYGYTF
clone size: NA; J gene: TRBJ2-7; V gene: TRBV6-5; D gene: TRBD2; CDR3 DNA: TGTGCCAGCACCGCTACTGGGTCTCATAGCGGGGAGCAGTACTTC; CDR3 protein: CASTATGSHSGEQYF
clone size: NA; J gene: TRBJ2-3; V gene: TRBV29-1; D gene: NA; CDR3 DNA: TGCAGCCTCTCGACAGGACGCACAGATACGCAGTATTTT; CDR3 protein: CSLSTGRTDTQYF
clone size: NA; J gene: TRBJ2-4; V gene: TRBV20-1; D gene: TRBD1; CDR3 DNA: TGCAGTGCACGCGGACAGGGAGAGTACTTC; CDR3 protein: CSARGQGEYF
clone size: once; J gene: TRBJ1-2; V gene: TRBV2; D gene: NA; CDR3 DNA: TGTGCCAGCAGCAATAGGGCAGGGAGGAGGGATGGCTACACCTTC; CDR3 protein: CASSNRAGRRDGYTF
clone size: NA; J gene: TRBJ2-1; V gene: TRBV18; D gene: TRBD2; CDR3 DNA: TGTGCCAGCTCACCAACTAGCGGGACCTACAATGAGCAGTTCTTC; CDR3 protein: CASSPTSGTYNEQFF
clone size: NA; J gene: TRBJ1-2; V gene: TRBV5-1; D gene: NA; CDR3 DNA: TGCGCCAGCAGCTTAGGGGGTGGCTACACCTTC; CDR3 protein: CASSLGGGYTF
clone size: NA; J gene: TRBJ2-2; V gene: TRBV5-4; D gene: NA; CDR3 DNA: TGTGCCAGCAACGCCCTAGTGGGCGGGGAGCTGTTTTTT; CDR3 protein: CASNALVGGELFF
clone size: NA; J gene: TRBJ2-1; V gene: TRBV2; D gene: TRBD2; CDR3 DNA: TGTGCCAGCATCGTAGCGGGAGCATCACCTGAGCAGTTCTTC; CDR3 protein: CASIVAGASPEQFF
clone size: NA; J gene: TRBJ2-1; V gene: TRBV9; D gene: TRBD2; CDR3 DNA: TGTGCCAGCAGCGTAGCAGCGGGAGACTACAATGAGCAGTTCTTC; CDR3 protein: CASSVAAGDYNEQFF
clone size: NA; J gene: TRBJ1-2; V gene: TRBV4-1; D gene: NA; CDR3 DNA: TGCGCCAGCAGCCAAGATTGGACAGCCTATGGCTACACCTTC; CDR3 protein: CASSQDWTAYGYTF
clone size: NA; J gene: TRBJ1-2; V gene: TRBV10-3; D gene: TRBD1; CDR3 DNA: TGTGCCATCAGTGTGGAGGGGGCTGTTTTGGGATTC; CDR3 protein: CAISVEGAVLGF
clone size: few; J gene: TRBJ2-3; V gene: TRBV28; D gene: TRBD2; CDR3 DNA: TGTGCCAGCAGCATAGGACTAGCGGGCACAGATACGCAGTATTTT; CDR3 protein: CASSIGLAGTDTQYF